These T cell receptor beta chains were read from a single sample in a study of blood T cells in healthy people across ages. TCRdb reanalysed the 5' RACE reads using MiXCR and keeps one entry per CDR3 protein. The sample records more than 650,000 distinct CDR3 sequences, 25% to 30% being singletons. The sample also formed part of further work on T cells of mothers and their children.

The specimen was blood. The receptors originated from a boy between 10 and 17 years old in good health. Each CDR3 is given with its conserved first and last residue. D genes are given only for firm matches. Expanded clones get a size class; other rows say once, few or many, or leave the size out.

CDR3nt,CDR3aa,d_gene,abundance,j_gene,v_gene
TGTGCCAGCAGGGCAGGGCTAGCGGGGGCCCTGTACAATGAGCAGTTCTTC,CASRAGLAGALYNEQFF,TRBD2,NA,TRBJ2-1,TRBV12-3/TRBV12-4
TGTGCCAGCACCTCCCCTGCAACTAATGAAAAACTGTTTTTT,CASTSPATNEKLFF,NA,few,TRBJ1-4,TRBV28
TGTGCCAGCAGCCAAGTCACAGGGGACTACGAGCAGTACTTC,CASSQVTGDYEQYF,TRBD1,few,TRBJ2-7,TRBV4-1
TGTGCCAGCAGCCGGACTAGCGGGCGGACCGGGGAGCTGTTTTTT,CASSRTSGRTGELFF,TRBD2,once,TRBJ2-2,TRBV6-2/TRBV6-3
TGCAGAACAAGGCGCGGCGGGGAGCTGTTTTTT,CRTRRGGELFF,NA,few,TRBJ2-2,TRBV20-1
TGTGCCAGAGCGAGCGCAGATACGCAGTATTTT,CARASADTQYF,NA,NA,TRBJ2-3,TRBV12-3/TRBV12-4
TGCGCCAGCAGCCACCCGGGACAGGCGGGGACCCAGTACTTC,CASSHPGQAGTQYF,TRBD1,few,TRBJ2-5,TRBV4-1
TGTGCCAGCAGTTTGAGGACAGGGGGATCCAATGAGCAGTTCTTC,CASSLRTGGSNEQFF,TRBD1,few,TRBJ2-1,TRBV12-3/TRBV12-4
TGTGCCAGCAGCTTGCAGGGAACCACTGGGGGCTACACCTTC,CASSLQGTTGGYTF,NA,NA,TRBJ1-2,TRBV7-3
TGCGCCAGCAGTCATCAGAGGCCCTTAGGGCAGTACTTC,CASSHQRPLGQYF,NA,once,TRBJ2-7,TRBV23-1
TGTGCCACCCGCCTAAGGGATCGAGAAAAACTGTTTTTT,CATRLRDREKLFF,NA,NA,TRBJ1-4,TRBV15
TGTGCCAGCACGCAGGACAGGAGCTACGAGCAGTACTTC,CASTQDRSYEQYF,TRBD1,NA,TRBJ2-7,TRBV18
TGTGCCAGCAGTTTCGGGTCGATAAGCTCCTACAATGAGCAGTTCTTC,CASSFGSISSYNEQFF,NA,once,TRBJ2-1,TRBV28
TGTGCCAGCAGGACAGGGGTCCTCACCGGGGAGCTGTTTTTT,CASRTGVLTGELFF,TRBD1,NA,TRBJ2-2,TRBV12-3/TRBV12-4
TGTGCCAGCAGCGTAGGACAGGGGGGTTTTGGCCATGAGCAGTTCTTC,CASSVGQGGFGHEQFF,TRBD1,NA,TRBJ2-1,TRBV5-5
TGCAGTGCTAGAGATCGGCTAGCGGGGGCAGATACGCAGTATTTT,CSARDRLAGADTQYF,TRBD2,NA,TRBJ2-3,TRBV20-1
TGTGCCAGCAGCGTGAAGGGGAATGGGCCCTACAATGAGCAGTTCTTC,CASSVKGNGPYNEQFF,NA,NA,TRBJ2-1,TRBV9
TGTGCCAGCAGCCATCGAGTAGCGGGGGTCGATGAGCAGTTCTTC,CASSHRVAGVDEQFF,TRBD2,NA,TRBJ2-1,TRBV7-2
TGCGCCAGCAGCTTGGATGGGGATTTCTATGGCTACACCTTC,CASSLDGDFYGYTF,NA,few,TRBJ1-2,TRBV5-1
TGTGCCAGCATGCCCCGGGGGGCCCTCTCCTACAATGAGCAGTTCTTC,CASMPRGALSYNEQFF,NA,few,TRBJ2-1,TRBV12-3/TRBV12-4
TGCAGTGCTAGAGTCCCTCCGGGAGTCACAGATACGCAGTATTTT,CSARVPPGVTDTQYF,NA,NA,TRBJ2-3,TRBV20-1
TGTGCCAGCAGTTTAAATTTGGCAGGGTTGAGTTCACCCCTCCACTTT,CASSLNLAGLSSPLHF,NA,NA,TRBJ1-6,TRBV12-3/TRBV12-4
TGCAGCGTTGAAGATTGGCAGGGCTATGGCTACGCCTTC,CSVEDWQGYGYAF,NA,NA,TRBJ1-2,TRBV29-1
TGTGCCATCAGTGGGCCTGCTAGCGGGGGGGCTCCGGTCCGCGAGCAGTACTTC,CAISGPASGGAPVREQYF,TRBD2,NA,TRBJ2-7,TRBV10-3